This paragraph covers one T cell receptor beta chain sequence. Its antigen is undetermined. Primed by a sample-barcoded 5' primer and a J-beta primer mix, a second PCR proceeded for 7 to 11 cycles. TCRdb used MiXCR to reprocess the 5' RACE reads, holding one entry per CDR3 protein. The repertoire holds 700,000 or so distinct CDR3 sequences, with 35% to 50% as singletons. This entry comes from a study of blood T cells in healthy people across ages. Study-wide findings and caveats: In older individuals, TCR beta diversity per million T cells was lower, falling roughly linearly with age.

What was sequenced was blood. The receptor's source is a man at least 80 years old in good health.

This CDR3 is CSARDQGFHGYTF. In DNA form, the CDR3 reads TGCAGTGCTAGAGATCAAGGGTTCCATGGCTACACCTTC. V is TRBV20-1 and J is TRBJ1-2; unclear D gene. The ends were cut back, 0 bases at V and 6 bases at J, with 11 bases in the middle. The CDR3 length is 13 residues. Germline V gene data show CDR1 as DFQATT and CDR2 as SNEGSKA (reference sequence).